The 16 T cell receptor beta chains reported below all come from one sample, sequenced in a study of cytomegalovirus exposure and HLA in healthy donors. Primers: 60 Vbeta forward and 13 Jbeta reverse. Clones were read by immunoSEQ multiplex PCR, and TCRdb kept only the in-frame ones, dropping some. This sample has 100,000 to 150,000 clones, with over 70% found just once. Source material: PBMCs. The receptors here all came from a woman in her thirties or forties in good health and CMV-seronegative.

The V gene is TRBV5-1, the J gene TRBJ2-1; the match to TRBD2 covers 8 bases. This CDR3 is 16 amino acids long. Germline V gives CDR1 SGHRS, CDR2 YFSETQ. The V segment lost 0 bases and the J segment 4 bases; nucleotides outside the gene matches: 6. The CDR3 loop is CASSLEGGGTYNEQFF. The CDR3 coding sequence is TGCGCCAGCAGCTTGGAAGGCGGGGGGACGTACAATGAGCAGTTCTTC.

This chain connects TRBV25-1 to TRBJ2-7; D uncertain. The germline V and J ends were trimmed by 2 bases and 2 bases, with 7 bases remaining between them. This CDR3 has 13 amino acids. Germline CDR1 reads MGHDK; CDR2 reads SYGVNS. The CDR3 protein is CASSEDITYEQYF. In DNA, the CDR3 is TGTGCCAGCAGTGAAGACATTACCTACGAGCAGTACTTC.

V and J are TRBV4-1 and TRBJ2-1; 11 bases agree with TRBD1. Germline values: CDR1 MGHRA, CDR2 YSYEKL. Trimming at V came to 4 bases and at J to 6 bases, leaving 5 bases not matched to a gene. The CDR3 consists of 15 residues. The CDR3 region is CASSRGQGATNEQFF. In DNA, the CDR3 is TGCGCCAGCAGCCGCGGACAGGGGGCAACCAATGAGCAGTTCTTC.

This chain connects TRBV18 to TRBJ1-1; D remains ambiguous. Trimming shortened V by 3 bases and J by 5 bases, and 13 bases separated the two germline ends. The CDR3 is 14 amino acids. CDR1 and CDR2 (germline): KGHSH, LQKENI. CDR3 residues: CASSPWGGETEAFF. CDR3 coding DNA: TGTGCCAGCTCACCCTGGGGAGGAGAAACTGAAGCTTTCTTT.

The V and J genes are TRBV7-2 and TRBJ2-4; 9 bases match TRBD1. With 5 bases clipped from V and 7 bases from J, the junction kept 9 bases outside the gene matches. Germline V lookup: CDR1 SGHTA, CDR2 FQGNSA. This CDR3 comprises 15 residues. CDR3 nucleotides: TGTGCCAGCAGCGGAGGGACAGGGTTTTTGAACATTCAGTACTTC. Encoded protein: CASSGGTGFLNIQYF. The variable domain in full, with the rest retrieved from reference TRBV7-2 and TRBJ2-4, is GAGVSQSPSNKVTEKGKDVELRCDPISGHTALYWYRQSLGQGLEFLIYFQGNSAPDKSGLPSDRFSAERTGGSVSTLTIQRTQQEDSAVYLCASSGGTGFLNIQYFGAGTRLSVL.

The gene calls are TRBV4-3 and TRBJ1-2; 10 nucleotides match TRBD1. Germline-derived CDR1 and CDR2 are LGHNA and YSLEER. CDR3 length equals 15 residues. J gave up 7 bases and V 2 bases, and 7 bases lay outside the gene matches. CDR3 nucleotides: TGCGCCAGCAGCCAACCGGACAGGGGGTTTGCTGGCTACACCTTC. This sequence encodes CASSQPDRGFAGYTF.

The rearrangement uses TRBV27 and TRBJ1-6, with 7 bases lining up with TRBD1. The trim removed 4 bases at V and 3 bases at J, leaving 6 bases unmatched. Germline CDR1 and CDR2: MNHEY and SMNVEV (reference sequence). The CDR3 loop spans 16 amino acids. This CDR3 reads CASSSRQGFYNSPLHF. CDR3 nucleotides: TGTGCCAGCAGTTCCCGACAGGGCTTCTATAATTCACCCCTCCACTTT.

The rearrangement links TRBV29-1 to TRBJ1-2, with TRBD1 matching over 9 bases. This CDR3 contains 14 residues. Germline V gene lookup returns CDR1 SQVTM and CDR2 ANQGSEA. After removal of 4 bases from V and 4 bases from J, the junction contained 7 bases not matched to a gene. The CDR3 spells CSVAGTGWGYGYTF. CDR3 coding DNA: TGCAGCGTTGCCGGGACAGGGTGGGGCTATGGCTACACCTTC.

The rearrangement joins TRBV2 to TRBJ1-6, with 7 bases that match TRBD1. Losses at the gene ends were 7 bases for V and 8 bases for J; bases not matched to a gene: 8. CDR1 SNHLY and CDR2 FYNNEI come from the germline V gene. The CDR3 is 14 residues long. As DNA, the CDR3 is TGTGCCAGCACCGGGCGGGACAGCTATTCACCCCTCCACTTT. This gives the protein CASTGRDSYSPLHF.

The V and J genes are TRBV11-3 and TRBJ1-1; D gene unclear. The CDR3 totals 13 residues. V was clipped by 5 bases and J by 4 bases, with 11 bases between them. Per germline, CDR1 SGHNT and CDR2 YENEEA. CDR3 sequence reads: CASSAVFGTEAFF. DNA of the CDR3: TGTGCCAGCAGCGCTGTCTTCGGCACTGAAGCTTTCTTT.

This clone has only a few counts. The genes are TRBV2 and TRBJ2-2, with 9 bases aligning to TRBD1. V was clipped by 8 bases and J by 6 bases; unmatched bases: 10. The CDR3 contains 15 residues. CDR1 is SNHLY, CDR2 FYNNEI, per germline. CDR3 sequence (DNA): TGTGCCAGCGGACAAACGGGACAGGGAGCCGGGGAGCTGTTTTTT. Translation: CASGQTGQGAGELFF.

This clone was found a few times. The V gene is TRBV5-4, the J gene TRBJ1-2; TRBD1 matches 7 bases. V lost 3 bases, J lost 0 bases, and 5 bases stayed unmatched. The CDR3 covers 15 residues. The germline gives CDR1 SGHNT, CDR2 YYREEE (reference sequence). CDR3 in amino acids: CASSSRTGANYGYTF. The CDR3 bases are TGTGCCAGCAGCTCGCGGACAGGCGCTAACTATGGCTACACCTTC.

J is TRBJ2-3 and V is TRBV2; TRBD1 might be the D (5 bases). The CDR3 contains 14 residues. Germline loops: CDR1 SNHLY, CDR2 FYNNEI. Deletions cut 6 bases from V and 5 bases from J, with 15 bases between. CDR3 residues: CASREQATQDTQYF. In DNA form, the CDR3 reads TGTGCCAGCAGGGAACAGGCTACCCAAGATACGCAGTATTTT.

The chain couples TRBV2 to TRBJ1-5; no firm D call. Per the germline V gene, CDR1 is SNHLY and CDR2 is FYNNEI. Trimming cost V 6 bases and J 0 bases, with 9 bases left between them. The CDR3 loop spans 14 amino acids. In DNA, the CDR3 is TGTGCCAGCAGCAGTGCTTATAGCAATCAGCCCCAGCATTTT. This encodes CASSSAYSNQPQHF.

This clone was found a few times. This chain uses TRBV9 with TRBJ1-1, with 9 bases that match TRBD1. CDR3 length equals 14 residues. Trimming took 4 bases from V and 6 from J; bases not matched to a gene: 7. Germline V gene data show CDR1 as SGDLS and CDR2 as YYNGEE. In nucleotides, the CDR3 is TGTGCCAGCAGCCCAGAACGGACAGGGGCTGAAGCTTTCTTT. It is translated as CASSPERTGAEAFF.

This sequence joins TRBV5-6 and TRBJ1-3; D gene ambiguous. This CDR3 spans 15 amino acids. Trimming left V 1 base short and J 0 bases short, with 8 bases between. CDR1 and CDR2 from the germline V gene are SGHDT and YYEEEE. CDR3 sequence reads: CASSLTVSSGNTIYF. The CDR3 coding sequence is TGTGCCAGCAGCTTGACAGTCAGCTCTGGAAACACCATATATTTT.